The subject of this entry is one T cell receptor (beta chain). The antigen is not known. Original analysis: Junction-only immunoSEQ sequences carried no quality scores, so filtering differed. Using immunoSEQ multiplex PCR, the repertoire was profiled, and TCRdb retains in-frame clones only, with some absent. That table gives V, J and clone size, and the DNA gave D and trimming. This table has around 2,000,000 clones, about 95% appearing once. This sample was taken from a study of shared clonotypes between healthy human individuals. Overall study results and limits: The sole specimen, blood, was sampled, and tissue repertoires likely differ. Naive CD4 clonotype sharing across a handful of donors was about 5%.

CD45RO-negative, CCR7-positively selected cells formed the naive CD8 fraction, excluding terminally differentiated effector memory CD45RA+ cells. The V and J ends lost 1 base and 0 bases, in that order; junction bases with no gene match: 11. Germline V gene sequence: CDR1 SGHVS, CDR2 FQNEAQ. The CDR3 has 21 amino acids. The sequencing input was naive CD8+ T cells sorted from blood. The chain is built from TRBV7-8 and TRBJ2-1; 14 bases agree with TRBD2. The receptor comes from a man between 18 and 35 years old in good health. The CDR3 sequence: CASSLGLPGLAGVSSYNEQFF. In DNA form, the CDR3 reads TGTGCCAGCAGCTTAGGCCTCCCGGGACTAGCGGGGGTGAGCTCCTACAATGAGCAGTTCTTC.